The 15 T cell receptor beta chains below all came from one sample that was sequenced in a study of shared clonotypes between healthy human individuals. Libraries were prepared by immunoSEQ multiplex PCR; TCRdb keeps only in-frame clonotypes and omits some of them. The sample has approximately 320,000 clones; around 87% are singletons. What was sequenced was memory CD8+ T cells sorted from blood. Noted subset: CD45RO+ cells pooled with CCR7-negative TemRA cells. The receptors derive from a man aged 18 to 30 in good health.

This chain uses TRBV19 with TRBJ2-7, with D unresolved. Germline CDR1 is LNHDA and CDR2 is SQIVND (reference sequence). The CDR3 loop spans 13 amino acids. Deletions cut 3 bases from V and 3 bases from J, with 9 bases between. CDR3 bases: TGTGCCAGTAGTATTGGGATTTACTACGAGCAGTACTTC. Its translation: CASSIGIYYEQYF.

V usage is TRBV6-1 and J usage is TRBJ2-6; D unresolved. Germline CDR1 and CDR2: MNHNS and SASEGT. Trimming took 2 bases from V and 1 from J, leaving 12 bases between them. CDR3 length equals 17 residues. The CDR3 DNA follows: TGTGCCAGCAGTGAATTCAAGGGTGAATCTGGGGCCAACGTCCTGACTTTC. It specifies CASSEFKGESGANVLTF.

The chain couples TRBV28 to TRBJ2-7, with D possibly being TRBD1 or TRBD2 (5 bases each). V was trimmed by 5 bases and J by 5 bases, leaving 13 bases between them. The CDR3 runs to 13 residues. Germline V gives CDR1 MDHEN, CDR2 SYDVKM. DNA for the CDR3: TGTGCCAGCAGTGGTGGGGGTCTCCACGAGCAGTACTTC. Translation: CASSGGGLHEQYF.

The V call is TRBV29-1, the J call TRBJ1-1, with a tentative D call TRBD1 (6 bases). Trimming removed 4 bases from V and 0 bases from J, with 15 bases in between. The germline V gene has CDR1 SQVTM and CDR2 ANQGSEA. The length of the CDR3 is 15 residues. CDR3 region: CSVAGHAYMNTEAFF. CDR3 in DNA: TGCAGCGTTGCGGGACACGCATACATGAACACTGAAGCTTTCTTT.

This chain links TRBV19 with TRBJ1-1; D gene uncertain. The CDR3 contains 13 residues. Germline V gene lookup returns CDR1 LNHDA and CDR2 SQIVND (reference sequence). Trimming stripped 5 bases from V and 1 base from J, with 8 bases between. Written as DNA, the CDR3 is TGTGCCAGTAGTCCGACGGCGAACACTGAAGCTTTCTTT. Its protein product is CASSPTANTEAFF.

The chain carries TRBV7-9 and TRBJ2-2, with D unresolved. Germline CDR1 SEHNR, CDR2 FQNEAQ (reference sequence). Trimming pared 0 bases from V and 5 bases from J, leaving 10 bases between. CDR3 size: 15 residues. The CDR3: CASSLAPPGTGELFF. In nucleotides, the CDR3 is TGTGCCAGCAGCTTAGCCCCCCCCGGGACCGGGGAGCTGTTTTTT.

This clone was detected once. The V and J genes are TRBV4-3 and TRBJ2-3, with 7 bases that match TRBD2. The junction had 7 bases not matched to a gene; V was cut back by 0 bases and J by 1 base. Per germline, CDR1 LGHNA and CDR2 YSLEER. This CDR3 has 17 amino acids. CDR3 sequence: CASSQEPRAGGTDTQYF. The CDR3 bases are TGCGCCAGCAGCCAAGAACCCCGCGCGGGAGGCACAGATACGCAGTATTTT.

The rearrangement joins TRBV5-6 to TRBJ2-5, with unresolved D. V lost 4 bases and J lost 9, with 22 bases in between. The CDR3 runs to 15 residues. Germline V gives CDR1 SGHDT, CDR2 YYEEEE. The DNA for the CDR3 is TGTGCCAGCAGCCAGAGCTTCAGAAATCATAGGGCCCAGTACTTC. Amino acid sequence: CASSQSFRNHRAQYF.

The chain has TRBV27 and TRBJ2-7; D gene ambiguous. The CDR3 runs 15 residues. CDR1 and CDR2 from the germline V gene are MNHEY and SMNVEV (reference sequence). V shed 5 bases and J shed 2 bases, with 16 bases lying between them. The CDR3 region has the DNA TGTGCCAGCAGTCTCGTCGGGTTTGGCACCTACGAGCAGTACTTC. This translates into CASSLVGFGTYEQYF.

The V and J genes are TRBV2 and TRBJ2-5; no clear D gene. Germline V gene sequence: CDR1 SNHLY, CDR2 FYNNEI. The CDR3 extends over 14 amino acids. With 3 bases removed from V and 2 bases from J, the gap between germline ends came to 10 bases. CDR3 amino acids: CASSDGQLQETQYF. DNA of the CDR3: TGTGCCAGCAGTGATGGGCAGCTACAAGAGACCCAGTACTTC. The variable domain in full, completed from reference TRBV2 and TRBJ2-5, reads EPEVTQTPSHQVTQMGQEVILRCVPISNHLYFYWYRQILGQKVEFLVSFYNNEISEKSEIFDDQFSVERPDGSNFTLKIRSTKLEDSAMYFCASSDGQLQETQYFGPGTRLLVL.

The chain joins TRBV7-4 to TRBJ1-3, with 8 bases lining up with TRBD1. V shed 0 bases, J shed 4 bases, and the junction held 5 bases outside the gene matches. Germline-derived CDR1 and CDR2 are SGHVT and SQSDAQ. The CDR3 sequence is 16 residues long. For the CDR3, the DNA is TGTGCCAGCAGCTTAGCCCCATACAGGGGGGGAAACACCATATATTTT. Translated, it gives CASSLAPYRGGNTIYF. Using reference TRBV7-4 and TRBJ1-3 for the parts outside the CDR3, the full variable domain is GAGVSQSPRYKVAKRGRDVALRCDSISGHVTLYWYRQTLGQGSEVLTYSQSDAQRDKSGRPSGRFSAERPERSVSTLKIQRTEQGDSAVYLCASSLAPYRGGNTIYFGEGSWLTVV.

Written as DNA, the CDR3 is TGTGCCAGCAGCCTCACGGCCCCCCGTCACGAGCAGTACTTC. It is translated as CASSLTAPRHEQYF. The rearrangement uses TRBV7-2 and TRBJ2-7; D not resolved. V was trimmed by 5 bases and J by 5 bases, leaving 16 bases between them. Germline CDR1 and CDR2: SGHTA and FQGNSA. The CDR3 sequence is 14 residues long.

The rearrangement uses TRBV6-5 and TRBJ1-1, with a tentative D call TRBD1 (6 bases). CDR3 length: 14 residues. The germline V gene encodes CDR1 MNHEY and CDR2 SVGAGI. Trimming shortened V by 3 bases and J by 2 bases, and 10 bases separated the two germline ends. The CDR3 loop is CASSYQGINTEAFF. CDR3 nucleotides: TGTGCCAGCAGTTATCAGGGGATAAACACTGAAGCTTTCTTT.

V usage is TRBV10-3 and J usage is TRBJ2-2, with D uncertain. There are 14 residues in the CDR3. Germline CDR1 reads ENHRY; CDR2 reads SYGVKD. V dropped 0 bases and J dropped 2 bases, with 4 bases sitting between them. The CDR3 loop reads CAISESVNTGELFF. The DNA for the CDR3 is TGTGCCATCAGTGAGTCGGTAAACACCGGGGAGCTGTTTTTT.

The chain combines TRBV7-9 with TRBJ1-6; TRBD1 agrees at 9 bases. The CDR3 runs 15 residues. Germline V gives CDR1 SEHNR, CDR2 FQNEAQ (reference sequence). V was pared by 1 base and J by 12 bases, with 7 bases of the junction left unmatched. The CDR3 here is CASSLGGQGIGPLHF. The CDR3 DNA reads as TGTGCCAGCAGCTTAGGGGGACAGGGAATTGGACCCCTCCACTTT. Using reference TRBV7-9 and TRBJ1-6 for the parts outside the CDR3, the full variable domain is DTGVSQNPRHKITKRGQNVTFRCDPISEHNRLYWYRQTLGQGPEFLTYFQNEAQLEKSRLLSDRFSAERPKGSFSTLEIQRTEQGDSAMYLCASSLGGQGIGPLHFGNGTRLTVT.